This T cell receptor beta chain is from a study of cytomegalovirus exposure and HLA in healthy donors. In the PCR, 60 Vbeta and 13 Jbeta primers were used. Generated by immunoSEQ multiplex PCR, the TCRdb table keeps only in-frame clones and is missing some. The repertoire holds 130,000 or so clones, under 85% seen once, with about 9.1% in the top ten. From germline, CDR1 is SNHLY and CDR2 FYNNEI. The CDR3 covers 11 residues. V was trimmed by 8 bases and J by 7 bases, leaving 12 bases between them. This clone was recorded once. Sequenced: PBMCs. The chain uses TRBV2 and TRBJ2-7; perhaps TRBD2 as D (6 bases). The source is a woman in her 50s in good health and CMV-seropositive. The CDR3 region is CASRRGREQYF. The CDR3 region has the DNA TGTGCCAGCCGGAGGGGCCGGGAGCAGTACTTC.